This T cell receptor (beta chain) is drawn from a study of blood T cell repertoires in COVID-19. Turning to the study itself: There were acute and convalescent COVID-19 samples, and they came from the United States, Italy and Spain. T cells, B-cell-depleted T cells, or PBMCs supplied cDNA or gDNA.

Per the original methods: By means of reference gene primer amplification, nucleated cell counts were estimated. Some clones are missing from TCRdb's copy, which holds only in-frame ones; the method was immunoSEQ multiplex PCR. That table supplies the V and J calls and clone size; D and trimming were determined from the DNA. Seen here are about 110,000 clones, roughly 85% observed once, and the top ten hold around 16%. Germline CDR1 reads SGHRS; CDR2 reads YFSETQ. Trimming cost V 4 bases and J 4 bases, with 14 bases left between them. The CDR3 length is 14 residues. The sample comprised peripheral blood. The genes are TRBV5-1 and TRBJ1-1, with unresolved D. This receptor was taken from a woman of 80 years or more with active or convalescent COVID-19. The CDR3 DNA reads as TGCGCCAGCAGCCCCCGTTGGAGGCGCACTGAAGCTTTCTTT. It encodes CASSPRWRRTEAFF. The complete variable domain, with remaining parts taken from reference TRBV5-1 and TRBJ1-1, reads KAGVTQTPRYLIKTRGQQVTLSCSPISGHRSVSWYQQTPGQGLQFLFEYFSETQRNKGNFPGRFSGRQFSNSRSEMNVSTLELGDSALYLCASSPRWRRTEAFFGQGTRLTVV.